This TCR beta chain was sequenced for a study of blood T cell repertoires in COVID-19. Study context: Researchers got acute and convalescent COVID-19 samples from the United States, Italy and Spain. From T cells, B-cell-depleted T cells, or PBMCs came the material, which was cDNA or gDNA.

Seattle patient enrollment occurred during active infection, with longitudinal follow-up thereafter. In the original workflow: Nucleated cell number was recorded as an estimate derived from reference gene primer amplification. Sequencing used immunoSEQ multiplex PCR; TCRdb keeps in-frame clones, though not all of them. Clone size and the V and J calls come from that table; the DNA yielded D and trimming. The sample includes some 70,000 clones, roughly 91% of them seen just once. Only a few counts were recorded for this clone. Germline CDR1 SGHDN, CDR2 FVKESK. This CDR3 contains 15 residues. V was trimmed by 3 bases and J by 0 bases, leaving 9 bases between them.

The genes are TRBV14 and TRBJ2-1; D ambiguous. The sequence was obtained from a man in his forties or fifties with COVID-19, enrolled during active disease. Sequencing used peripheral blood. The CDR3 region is CASSHPIGSYNEQFF. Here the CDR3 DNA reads TGTGCCAGCAGCCACCCGATCGGCTCCTACAATGAGCAGTTCTTC.